This TCR beta chain derives from a study of T cells in narcolepsy. Across the study: Enrolled donors included narcolepsy type 1 or type 2 patients and healthy controls. General study findings and limits: Autoreactive HCRT-specific and TRIB2-specific clonotypes were marked in same-patient CSF-versus-blood CD4+ comparisons. Autoreactive clonotypes reportedly recurred in blood of same and different patients, not controls.

This clone was observed once. Its antigen is unidentified. Libraries were prepared by immunoSEQ multiplex PCR; TCRdb keeps only in-frame clonotypes and omits some of them. The sample consists of approximately 30,000 clones, 78% of them appearing once. Between the trimmed V and J ends, which lost 3 bases and 1 base, there was a span of 9 bases. The CDR3 runs 15 residues. Per germline, CDR1 SGHVS and CDR2 FNYEAQ. The sequenced sample was CD45RA- memory CD4+ T cells from PBMCs. This TCR was recovered from a human donor with narcolepsy. The chain combines TRBV7-6 with TRBJ2-2; D uncertain. The CDR3 loop is CASSFSLLNTGELFF. In DNA form, the CDR3 reads TGTGCCAGCAGCTTTAGTCTACTGAACACCGGGGAGCTGTTTTTT.